Following are 20 T cell receptor beta chains from one sample sequenced in a study of T-cell reconstitution after alpha-beta-depleted transplantation in children. TCRbeta library construction was performed incorporating unique molecular identifiers. MiXCR, applied by TCRdb to the PCR reads, yields one record per CDR3 protein. Of 200,000 to 300,000 distinct CDR3 sequences in the sample, over 20% were seen once. The sample was PBMCs, taken before TCRalphabeta/CD19-depleted stem cell transplant. These receptor sequences come from a girl aged 2 to 9 with Fanconi anemia, due to receive a stem cell transplant.

In regard to this clonotype: This may come from a read error, since a much larger clone is one base off. This sequence joins TRBV20-1 and TRBJ2-1; 11 bases are shared with TRBD2. The germline CDR1 and CDR2 sequences are DFQATT and SNEGSKA (reference sequence). The CDR3 runs to 16 residues. This chain's CDR3 is CSVTSGDVHSYSEQFF. As DNA, the CDR3 is TGCAGCGTGACTAGCGGGGACGTCCACTCCTACAGTGAGCAGTTCTTC.

The CDR3 region has the DNA TGTGCCAGTAGTACGGGACAGGGGATTACCTACGAGCAGTACTTC. It is translated as CASSTGQGITYEQYF. The V gene is TRBV19, the J gene TRBJ2-7, with TRBD1 matching over 10 bases. The CDR3 is 15 residues long. CDR1 is LNHDA and CDR2 is SQIVND in the germline V gene (reference sequence). After removal of 4 bases from V and 2 bases from J, the junction contained 5 bases not matched to a gene.

Of note for this clonotype: The germline gene is not matched at one end of the junction; a read error may be the cause. The chain couples TRBV20-1 to TRBJ2-1; 12 bases agree with TRBD2. The CDR3 extends over 16 amino acids. Per germline, CDR1 DFQATT and CDR2 SNEGSKA (reference sequence). The CDR3 loop is CCASLLAGGRYNEQFF. CDR3 nucleotides: TGCTGTGCTAGCTTACTAGCGGGGGGAAGGTACAATGAGCAGTTCTTC.

The table lists this clonotype with many counts. V gene TRBV4-2 combines with J gene TRBJ2-1; 7 positions match TRBD2. Germline V gene lookup returns CDR1 LGHNA and CDR2 YNFKEQ. Unmatched junction bases numbered 2, after V lost 4 bases and J lost 2 bases. The length of the CDR3 is 14 residues. The CDR3, as DNA: TGTGCCAGCAGCCCAGGACTAGCCTACAATGAGCAGTTCTTC. Protein sequence: CASSPGLAYNEQFF.

This clonotype was detected many times. The V gene is TRBV4-1, the J gene TRBJ2-1; 8 bases line up with TRBD1. The germline CDR1 and CDR2 sequences are MGHRA and YSYEKL. The V gene end was trimmed by 1 base and the J gene end by 4 bases; junction bases not matched to a gene: 12. CDR3 size: 18 residues. For the CDR3, the DNA is TGCGCCAGCAGCCAAGGGTCCCTGACAGGGGCTCTGTACAATGAGCAGTTCTTC. Protein product: CASSQGSLTGALYNEQFF.

The rearrangement links TRBV7-8 to TRBJ2-1; D could derive from TRBD1 or TRBD2 (8 bases each). V was clipped by 0 bases and J by 5 bases, with 20 bases between them. The CDR3 extends over 18 amino acids. Germline CDR1 SGHVS, CDR2 FQNEAQ. CDR3: CASSLASGTGKFHNEQFF. In DNA, the CDR3 is TGTGCCAGCAGCTTAGCTAGCGGGACAGGCAAATTTCACAATGAGCAGTTCTTC.

Many counts were recorded for this clonotype. The rearrangement joins TRBV5-1 to TRBJ2-1; 7 bases are a match to TRBD1. The CDR3 spans 14 residues. Germline assignment: CDR1 SGHRS and CDR2 YFSETQ. Trimming removed 7 bases from V and 0 bases from J; junction bases left unmatched: 4. DNA of the CDR3: TGCGCCAGCGTCCGGGACAGCTCCTACAATGAGCAGTTCTTC. Protein sequence: CASVRDSSYNEQFF.

This clonotype was seen at least ten times. The V and J genes are TRBV6-2 or TRBV6-3 and TRBJ2-5; 9 bases match TRBD1. This CDR3 has 17 amino acids. CDR1 and CDR2 (germline): MNHEY, SVGEGT. V trimming: 2 bases; J trimming: 6 bases; junction bases outside the gene matches: 13. The chain's CDR3 is CASSYPPLDRGRKTQYF. The CDR3 bases are TGTGCCAGCAGTTACCCCCCTCTTGACAGGGGGAGGAAGACCCAGTACTTC.

This chain connects TRBV20-1 to TRBJ1-2; D unclear. The germline V gene encodes CDR1 DFQATT and CDR2 SNEGSKA (reference sequence). Trimming took off 2 bases at V and 4 bases at J, with 8 bases between the two ends. The CDR3 consists of 12 residues. The CDR3 loop reads CSARIGSYGYTF. CDR3 coding DNA: TGCAGTGCTAGAATTGGTTCCTATGGCTACACCTTC.

This clonotype was detected only a few times. The rearrangement joins TRBV13 to TRBJ2-7; the match to TRBD2 covers 10 bases. The CDR3 runs to 17 residues. Germline trimming cut 0 bases from V and 2 bases from J; bases unmatched to any gene: 7. Germline V lookup: CDR1 PRHDT, CDR2 FYEKMQ (reference sequence). The CDR3 loop reads CASSLGPSGSPPYEQYF. The CDR3 DNA reads TGTGCCAGCAGCTTAGGCCCTAGCGGGAGTCCCCCCTACGAGCAGTACTTC.

This chain joins TRBV2 and TRBJ2-2; no clear D gene. V was shortened by 6 bases and J by 5 bases, with 7 bases between the two germline ends. The CDR3 covers 12 residues. Germline CDR1 is SNHLY and CDR2 is FYNNEI. The DNA for the CDR3 is TGTGCCAGCAGATACGTAACCGGGGAGCTGTTTTTT. Translating gives CASRYVTGELFF.

This chain connects TRBV28 to TRBJ1-2, with 9 nucleotides matching TRBD1. This CDR3 comprises 15 residues. Germline V gives CDR1 MDHEN, CDR2 SYDVKM. After removal of 7 bases from V and 8 bases from J, the junction contained 14 bases not matched to a gene. Written as DNA, the CDR3 is TGTGCCAGCATCCTCACCGGGACAGGGAATGAGGGCTACACCTTC. Encoded protein: CASILTGTGNEGYTF.

This clonotype was observed a handful of times. This rearrangement joins TRBV5-1 to TRBJ2-3; 14 nucleotides match TRBD2. CDR3 length: 19 residues. V lost 1 base and J lost 6; bases outside the gene matches: 13. Looked up from germline, CDR1 is SGHRS and CDR2 is YFSETQ. Here the CDR3 DNA reads TGCGCCAGCAGCTTGCGGGGACTAGCGGGAGTGAATCGGGCGGATACGCAGTATTTT. It yields the protein CASSLRGLAGVNRADTQYF.

V gene TRBV5-1 combines with J gene TRBJ2-3; D call uncertain. The CDR3 spans 14 residues. V lost 8 bases, J lost 2 bases, and 15 bases lay in between. Germline lookup yields CDR1 SGHRS and CDR2 YFSETQ. The CDR3 coding sequence is TGCGCCAGTAGCATCGGTGCAACCACAGATACGCAGTATTTT. Translated: CASSIGATTDTQYF.

This clonotype was counted a few times. The DNA for the CDR3 is TGCAGCGTTGACGGGCGCAGGGGGGGCAATGAGCAGTTCTTC. Translation: CSVDGRRGGNEQFF. V usage is TRBV29-1 and J usage is TRBJ2-1; either TRBD1 or TRBD2 may fit D (7 bases each). The V gene's germline CDR1 is SQVTM and CDR2 ANQGSEA. The V and J ends lost 3 bases and 6 bases respectively, with 15 bases between them. This CDR3 is built from 14 residues.

This clonotype appeared many times. The J gene is TRBJ2-7, the V gene TRBV2; 8 nucleotides align to TRBD1. This CDR3 comprises 13 residues. The V gene end was trimmed by 7 bases and the J gene end by 4 bases; junction bases not matched to a gene: 6. Germline V gene sequence: CDR1 SNHLY, CDR2 FYNNEI. CDR3 nucleotides: TGTGCCAGCACAGGGGGCACGGGATACGAGCAGTACTTC. Translation gives CASTGGTGYEQYF.

This clonotype was counted between two and nine times. The rearrangement uses TRBV6-2 or TRBV6-3 and TRBJ2-1, with 10 bases matching TRBD2. CDR1 is MNHEY and CDR2 is SVGEGT in the germline V gene. This CDR3 contains 14 residues. J lost 9 bases, V lost 6 bases, and 8 bases had no gene match. The CDR3 DNA follows: TGTGCCAGCAGGGAGAGCGGGGGGGCCATTGAGCAGTTCTTC. Its translation: CASRESGGAIEQFF.

This clonotype was counted at least ten times. The rearrangement uses TRBV29-1 and TRBJ2-7; D gene ambiguous. Trimming stripped 5 bases from V and 2 bases from J, with 13 bases between. The germline CDR1 and CDR2 sequences are SQVTM and ANQGSEA. The CDR3 consists of 13 residues. The CDR3 is CSVFPEGAYEQYF. CDR3 coding DNA: TGCAGCGTTTTCCCCGAAGGCGCCTACGAGCAGTACTTC.

V and J are TRBV20-1 and TRBJ2-5; D is undetermined. CDR1 DFQATT and CDR2 SNEGSKA come from the germline V gene (reference sequence). There are 14 residues in the CDR3. V lost 1 base and J lost 5, with 14 bases in between. The DNA of the CDR3 is TGCAGTGCTAGAGTGCCTAGGAGAATGGAGACCCAGTACTTC. Protein sequence: CSARVPRRMETQYF.

This clonotype was counted many times. The chain has TRBV15 and TRBJ2-7, with 7 positions matching TRBD1. The CDR3 loop spans 15 amino acids. V lost 3 bases, J lost 0 bases, and 5 bases stayed unmatched. Germline V lookup: CDR1 LNHNV, CDR2 YYDKDF (reference sequence). The CDR3 DNA reads TGTGCCACCAGCAGGAACCGGGACAGCTCCTACGAGCAGTACTTC. It translates to CATSRNRDSSYEQYF.